This TCR beta chain is drawn from a study of technical replicates of blood from a handful of donors. This table comes from immunoSEQ multiplex PCR, and its TCRdb copy is limited to in-frame clones, with some not included. The sample records some 48,000 clones, about 94% being singletons. This clone was seen only once. The CDR3 sequence is 15 residues long. The V end was cut by 0 bases, the J end by 0 bases, with 7 bases between. CDR1 is SGHRS, CDR2 YFSETQ, per germline. This TCR was recovered from a human donor in good health. Some clones in this sample may be carry-over from other donors' samples. The sample comprised PBMCs. J is TRBJ1-5 and V is TRBV5-1, with D possibly TRBD1 on 5 matching bases. CDR3 protein: CASSLGTNSNQPQHF. The CDR3 nucleotides are TGCGCCAGCAGCTTGGGGACAAATAGCAATCAGCCCCAGCATTTT.